These T cell receptor beta chains were read from a single sample in a study of cytomegalovirus exposure and HLA in healthy donors. Using immunoSEQ multiplex PCR, the repertoire was profiled, and TCRdb retains in-frame clones only, with some absent. This table has roughly 220,000 clones, approximately 78% appearing once. Material for sequencing was PBMCs. All receptors derive from a middle-aged woman in good health and CMV-seronegative. Both conserved end residues are part of each CDR3. The order of the fields is V gene, J gene, CDR3 protein.

V gene: TRBV7-2
J gene: TRBJ2-5
CDR3 protein: CASSRNGQGAKETQYF

V gene: TRBV7-2
J gene: TRBJ2-5
CDR3 protein: CASSLSWETQYF

V gene: TRBV5-1
J gene: TRBJ1-1
CDR3 protein: CASSRDRGRGNTEAFF

V gene: TRBV27
J gene: TRBJ2-6
CDR3 protein: CASGGRYSGANVLTF

V gene: TRBV5-5
J gene: TRBJ1-2
CDR3 protein: CASSRGESFAYGYTF

V gene: TRBV27
J gene: TRBJ2-1
CDR3 protein: CASSLSVTSGYNEQFF

V gene: TRBV13
J gene: TRBJ1-2
CDR3 protein: CASSSGTGNYGYTF

V gene: TRBV7-9
J gene: TRBJ1-2
CDR3 protein: CASSWARANYGYTF

V gene: TRBV10-2
J gene: TRBJ2-3
CDR3 protein: CASSEPLYYTQYF

V gene: TRBV28
J gene: TRBJ1-2
CDR3 protein: CASSLAPRGGLWNYGYTF

V gene: TRBV30
J gene: TRBJ2-2
CDR3 protein: CACPGRGFTGELFF

V gene: TRBV6-1
J gene: TRBJ2-7
CDR3 protein: CASSEREVNEQYF

V gene: TRBV9
J gene: TRBJ2-3
CDR3 protein: CASSVPSTDTQYF

V gene: TRBV19
J gene: TRBJ2-2
CDR3 protein: CASYNAVGTSGTTRNTGELFF

V gene: TRBV9
J gene: TRBJ2-2
CDR3 protein: CASSVGTGANTGELFF

V gene: TRBV5-1
J gene: TRBJ2-2
CDR3 protein: CASTVGGANTGELFF

V gene: TRBV5-8
J gene: TRBJ1-5
CDR3 protein: CASSTGQGPYSNQPQHF

V gene: TRBV6-5
J gene: TRBJ2-3
CDR3 protein: CASSSSGSTDTQYF

V gene: TRBV30
J gene: TRBJ1-5
CDR3 protein: CAWSAGGQPQHF

V gene: TRBV7-2
J gene: TRBJ1-5
CDR3 protein: CASSLTGVTNQPQHF

V gene: TRBV27
J gene: TRBJ1-2
CDR3 protein: CASSWGQGGYGYTF

V gene: TRBV2
J gene: TRBJ1-5
CDR3 protein: CASSQGLNQPQHF

V gene: TRBV5-4
J gene: TRBJ2-1
CDR3 protein: CASSLSVLAGAEEQFF

V gene: TRBV27
J gene: TRBJ1-1
CDR3 protein: CASSPFRRGLENTEAFF

V gene: TRBV19
J gene: TRBJ2-6
CDR3 protein: CASKDRRYSGANVLTF

V gene: TRBV2
J gene: TRBJ2-1
CDR3 protein: CASLRLERLKFF

V gene: TRBV7-9
J gene: TRBJ2-1
CDR3 protein: CASSFRGSAYNEQFF